This is a list of T cell receptor beta chains from one sample in a study of blood T cell repertoires in COVID-19. Assay used: immunoSEQ multiplex PCR; TCRdb lists only in-frame clones, some missing. This repertoire shows some 110,000 clones, approximately 82% found once; its top ten account for roughly 15%. The specimen was peripheral blood. These receptors were obtained from an elderly woman with acute or convalescent COVID-19. Each CDR3 is given with its conserved first and last residue. A D gene is named only where the DNA matches it firmly. Where a row states a size, it is once, few, many or the class of an expanded clone; other rows omit it.

V gene: TRBV7-9; clone size: NA; D gene: TRBD1; J gene: TRBJ1-2; CDR3 length: 14; CDR3 protein: CASSFTQGAEGYTF; CDR3 DNA: TGTGCCAGCAGCTTTACACAGGGGGCTGAAGGCTACACCTTC
V gene: TRBV12-3/TRBV12-4; clone size: NA; D gene: NA; J gene: TRBJ1-1; CDR3 length: 13; CDR3 protein: CASSSDGSTEAFF; CDR3 DNA: TGTGCCAGCAGTTCGGACGGGAGCACTGAAGCTTTCTTT
V gene: TRBV18; clone size: NA; D gene: NA; J gene: TRBJ2-1; CDR3 length: 12; CDR3 protein: CASSPNSNEQFF; CDR3 DNA: TGTGCCAGCTCACCAAACAGCAATGAGCAGTTCTTC
V gene: TRBV2; clone size: NA; D gene: NA; J gene: TRBJ1-5; CDR3 length: 12; CDR3 protein: CASSIQGSPQHF; CDR3 DNA: TGTGCCAGCAGTATACAGGGAAGCCCCCAGCATTTT
V gene: TRBV5-1; clone size: NA; D gene: NA; J gene: TRBJ2-2; CDR3 length: 17; CDR3 protein: CASSFRMGASNTGELFF; CDR3 DNA: TGCGCCAGCAGCTTCCGCATGGGAGCCTCGAACACCGGGGAGCTGTTTTTT
V gene: TRBV24-1; clone size: NA; D gene: NA; J gene: TRBJ1-5; CDR3 length: 12; CDR3 protein: CATSGNGQPQHF; CDR3 DNA: TGTGCCACCAGTGGAAACGGTCAGCCCCAGCATTTT
V gene: TRBV4-1; clone size: NA; D gene: NA; J gene: TRBJ1-1; CDR3 length: 14; CDR3 protein: CASSQEWEGTEAFF; CDR3 DNA: TGCGCCAGCAGCCAAGAGTGGGAGGGAACTGAAGCTTTCTTT
V gene: TRBV28; clone size: NA; D gene: NA; J gene: TRBJ1-5; CDR3 length: 11; CDR3 protein: CATSIRGSQHF; CDR3 DNA: TGTGCCACCTCTATCAGGGGATCCCAGCATTTT
V gene: TRBV28; clone size: NA; D gene: NA; J gene: TRBJ2-1; CDR3 length: 14; CDR3 protein: CASGPTGTLNEQFF; CDR3 DNA: TGTGCCAGCGGCCCGACAGGAACCCTCAATGAGCAGTTCTTC
V gene: TRBV4-1; clone size: NA; D gene: TRBD1; J gene: TRBJ1-4; CDR3 length: 16; CDR3 protein: CASSLTGVATNEKLFF; CDR3 DNA: TGCGCCAGCAGCCTAACAGGGGTTGCAACTAATGAAAAACTGTTTTTT
V gene: TRBV7-2; clone size: NA; D gene: NA; J gene: TRBJ1-2; CDR3 length: 15; CDR3 protein: CASNPRGTANYGYTF; CDR3 DNA: TGTGCCAGCAACCCAAGGGGAACAGCTAACTATGGCTACACCTTC
V gene: TRBV5-1; clone size: NA; D gene: TRBD2; J gene: TRBJ2-1; CDR3 length: 15; CDR3 protein: CASRLRAGGRNEQFF; CDR3 DNA: TGCGCCAGCCGACTTAGAGCGGGAGGAAGGAATGAGCAGTTCTTC
V gene: TRBV7-9; clone size: NA; D gene: TRBD2; J gene: TRBJ2-5; CDR3 length: 15; CDR3 protein: CASSLTSGIQETQYF; CDR3 DNA: TGTGCCAGCAGCTTAACTAGCGGGATTCAAGAGACCCAGTACTTC
V gene: TRBV7-9; clone size: NA; D gene: TRBD1; J gene: TRBJ1-2; CDR3 length: 18; CDR3 protein: CASSLGVGQDQTRSGYTF; CDR3 DNA: TGTGCCAGCAGCTTGGGTGTGGGACAGGACCAAACTCGCTCAGGCTACACCTTC
V gene: TRBV2; clone size: NA; D gene: NA; J gene: TRBJ1-2; CDR3 length: 13; CDR3 protein: CASSRTGNYGYTF; CDR3 DNA: TGTGCCAGCAGTAGGACGGGGAACTATGGCTACACCTTC
V gene: TRBV27; clone size: NA; D gene: NA; J gene: TRBJ2-3; CDR3 length: 13; CDR3 protein: CASSLSGTDTQYF; CDR3 DNA: TGTGCCAGCAGTCTTTCCGGCACAGATACGCAGTATTTT
V gene: TRBV7-2; clone size: NA; D gene: NA; J gene: TRBJ1-6; CDR3 length: 13; CDR3 protein: CASSFFVDSPLHF; CDR3 DNA: TGTGCCAGCAGCTTCTTCGTTGATTCACCCCTCCACTTT
V gene: TRBV5-1; clone size: once; D gene: NA; J gene: TRBJ2-1; CDR3 length: 11; CDR3 protein: CASGLYNEQFF; CDR3 DNA: TGCGCCAGCGGACTTTACAATGAGCAGTTCTTC
V gene: TRBV6-1; clone size: NA; D gene: NA; J gene: TRBJ1-2; CDR3 length: 14; CDR3 protein: CASSQVDGNYGYTF; CDR3 DNA: TGTGCCAGCAGCCAGGTTGATGGGAACTATGGCTACACCTTC
V gene: TRBV5-1; clone size: NA; D gene: TRBD2; J gene: TRBJ2-5; CDR3 length: 15; CDR3 protein: CASSLPSGSPGTQYF; CDR3 DNA: TGCGCCAGCAGCTTGCCTAGCGGGAGCCCCGGGACCCAGTACTTC
V gene: TRBV6-6; clone size: many; D gene: NA; J gene: TRBJ1-1; CDR3 length: 13; CDR3 protein: CASSYEGRTEAFF; CDR3 DNA: TGTGCCAGCAGTTACGAGGGTAGGACTGAAGCTTTCTTT
V gene: TRBV5-1; clone size: NA; D gene: NA; J gene: TRBJ1-1; CDR3 length: 13; CDR3 protein: CASSLFGTHEAFF; CDR3 DNA: TGCGCCAGCAGCTTATTCGGGACACATGAAGCTTTCTTT
V gene: TRBV19; clone size: NA; D gene: TRBD1; J gene: TRBJ2-2; CDR3 length: 12; CDR3 protein: CASRTGEGELFF; CDR3 DNA: TGTGCCAGTAGGACAGGGGAGGGGGAGCTGTTTTTT
V gene: TRBV19; clone size: NA; D gene: TRBD1; J gene: TRBJ1-3; CDR3 length: 14; CDR3 protein: CASSATGTGNTIYF; CDR3 DNA: TGTGCCAGTAGCGCGACAGGGACTGGAAACACCATATATTTT
V gene: TRBV6-6; clone size: NA; D gene: NA; J gene: TRBJ2-7; CDR3 length: 13; CDR3 protein: CASSVRVTYEQYF; CDR3 DNA: TGTGCCAGCAGTGTCAGGGTTACCTACGAGCAGTACTTC
V gene: TRBV3-1/TRBV3-2; clone size: NA; D gene: TRBD2; J gene: TRBJ2-5; CDR3 length: 15; CDR3 protein: CASSQGTSERETQYF; CDR3 DNA: TGTGCCAGCAGCCAAGGGACTAGCGAGCGAGAGACCCAGTACTTC
V gene: TRBV7-2; clone size: NA; D gene: TRBD2; J gene: TRBJ2-5; CDR3 length: 16; CDR3 protein: CASSLAGSGVGETQYF; CDR3 DNA: TGTGCCAGCAGCTTAGCTGGTAGCGGGGTGGGAGAGACCCAGTACTTC
V gene: TRBV6-5; clone size: NA; D gene: NA; J gene: TRBJ1-1; CDR3 length: 13; CDR3 protein: CASSLRENTEAFF; CDR3 DNA: TGTGCCAGCAGCCTCCGGGAGAACACTGAAGCTTTCTTT
V gene: TRBV11-2; clone size: NA; D gene: TRBD2; J gene: TRBJ2-5; CDR3 length: 15; CDR3 protein: CASSLEPGRVETQYF; CDR3 DNA: TGTGCCAGCAGCTTAGAACCCGGGAGGGTAGAGACCCAGTACTTC
V gene: TRBV6-5; clone size: NA; D gene: TRBD2; J gene: TRBJ2-5; CDR3 length: 13; CDR3 protein: CASSYGGGETQYF; CDR3 DNA: TGTGCCAGCAGTTACGGGGGAGGGGAGACCCAGTACTTC
V gene: TRBV5-1; clone size: NA; D gene: NA; J gene: TRBJ2-2; CDR3 length: 16; CDR3 protein: CASSLIPGVDTGELFF; CDR3 DNA: TGCGCCAGCAGCCTCATCCCAGGGGTGGACACCGGGGAGCTGTTTTTT
V gene: TRBV27; clone size: NA; D gene: NA; J gene: TRBJ1-2; CDR3 length: 13; CDR3 protein: CASSLFQGQGYTF; CDR3 DNA: TGTGCCAGCAGTTTATTTCAGGGGCAGGGCTACACCTTC
V gene: TRBV7-9; clone size: once; D gene: NA; J gene: TRBJ2-7; CDR3 length: 12; CDR3 protein: CASSLDISEQYF; CDR3 DNA: TGTGCCAGCAGCTTAGACATCTCCGAGCAGTACTTC
V gene: TRBV7-9; clone size: NA; D gene: TRBD2; J gene: TRBJ2-1; CDR3 length: 15; CDR3 protein: CASRSTSGTIHEQFF; CDR3 DNA: TGTGCCAGCAGATCGACTAGCGGGACAATCCATGAGCAGTTCTTC
V gene: TRBV7-2; clone size: NA; D gene: NA; J gene: TRBJ1-3; CDR3 length: 15; CDR3 protein: CASSRGGAFGNTIYF; CDR3 DNA: TGTGCCAGCAGCCGTGGGGGCGCGTTTGGAAACACCATATATTTT
V gene: TRBV15; clone size: NA; D gene: TRBD1; J gene: TRBJ1-5; CDR3 length: 16; CDR3 protein: CATSRDKAGGSQPQHF; CDR3 DNA: TGTGCCACCAGCAGAGATAAGGCAGGGGGATCTCAGCCCCAGCATTTT
V gene: TRBV27; clone size: NA; D gene: NA; J gene: TRBJ1-2; CDR3 length: 13; CDR3 protein: CASSFAGYYGYTF; CDR3 DNA: TGTGCCAGCAGTTTCGCCGGGTACTATGGCTACACCTTC
V gene: TRBV3-1/TRBV3-2; clone size: NA; D gene: TRBD1; J gene: TRBJ1-1; CDR3 length: 14; CDR3 protein: CASSLRQGHTEAFF; CDR3 DNA: TGTGCCAGCAGCCTTAGACAGGGTCATACTGAAGCTTTCTTT
V gene: TRBV27; clone size: NA; D gene: NA; J gene: TRBJ2-3; CDR3 length: 17; CDR3 protein: CASSLGQTGMRTDTQYF; CDR3 DNA: TGTGCCAGCAGTCTAGGCCAAACAGGGATGAGGACAGATACGCAGTATTTT
V gene: TRBV3-1/TRBV3-2; clone size: once; D gene: TRBD2; J gene: TRBJ2-1; CDR3 length: 16; CDR3 protein: CASSQRGSGSKPEQFF; CDR3 DNA: TGTGCCAGCAGCCAGAGAGGTAGCGGGAGCAAGCCTGAGCAGTTCTTC
V gene: TRBV19; clone size: NA; D gene: TRBD2; J gene: TRBJ2-5; CDR3 length: 20; CDR3 protein: CASSMTSGASGRRGQETQYF; CDR3 DNA: TGTGCCAGTAGTATGACGTCGGGGGCCAGCGGGAGAAGGGGGCAAGAGACCCAGTACTTC
V gene: TRBV5-1; clone size: NA; D gene: NA; J gene: TRBJ1-2; CDR3 length: 16; CDR3 protein: CASSDRDSFPIYGYTF; CDR3 DNA: TGCGCCAGCAGCGACCGGGACTCTTTTCCAATCTATGGCTACACCTTC
V gene: TRBV7-2; clone size: NA; D gene: TRBD1; J gene: TRBJ2-7; CDR3 length: 15; CDR3 protein: CASSTRDRASYEQYF; CDR3 DNA: TGTGCCAGCAGTACCCGGGACAGGGCCTCCTACGAGCAGTACTTC
V gene: TRBV6-4; clone size: NA; D gene: TRBD1; J gene: TRBJ2-1; CDR3 length: 15; CDR3 protein: CASSPDRGGWNEQFF; CDR3 DNA: TGTGCCAGCAGTCCAGACAGGGGAGGTTGGAATGAGCAGTTCTTC
V gene: TRBV19; clone size: NA; D gene: NA; J gene: TRBJ2-1; CDR3 length: 15; CDR3 protein: CASSISAGEHNEQFF; CDR3 DNA: TGTGCCAGTAGTATCTCTGCAGGGGAACACAATGAGCAGTTCTTC
V gene: TRBV11-2; clone size: NA; D gene: TRBD2; J gene: TRBJ2-3; CDR3 length: 18; CDR3 protein: CASSFGLAGGLGTDTQYF; CDR3 DNA: TGTGCCAGCAGCTTCGGTCTAGCGGGAGGGCTGGGCACAGATACGCAGTATTTT